What follows are 15 T cell receptor beta chains derived from one specimen sequenced in a study of regulatory T cells in long-lasting Graves disease. Assembly of TCR beta libraries relied on iRepertoire HTBI primers together with Arm-PCR of CDR3 regions. TCRdb reanalysed the multiplex PCR reads using MiXCR and keeps one entry per CDR3 protein. Among about 430,000 distinct CDR3 sequences listed, under 25% were seen once. Time point specified: persistent/refractory GD, antithyroid drugs over 5 years with positive TRAb. PBMC RNA served as the TCR library source. Sequenced material: peripheral blood mononuclear cells (PBMCs), taken when the disease was refractory, from a patient treated with antithyroid drugs. The receptors shown here come from a female donor with Graves disease.

This clonotype was detected ten times or more. This sequence joins TRBV28 and TRBJ2-7, with D possibly matching TRBD1 (5 bases). This CDR3 region has 20 residues. Trimming removed 3 bases at V and 0 bases at J, with 27 bases between. In germline, CDR1 is MDHEN, CDR2 SYDVKM. CDR3 in DNA: TGTGCCAGCAGTTTCCCGTCGCCAGGGCCCGATTCAGGTAACTCCTACGAGCAGTACTTC. Translation gives CASSFPSPGPDSGNSYEQYF.

CDR3 nucleotides: TGTGCCAGCAGCTTAAGGGGGGCTGAGGACGAGCAGTACTTC. It yields the protein CASSLRGAEDEQYF. The chain couples TRBV7-6 to TRBJ2-7; D is possibly TRBD1 or TRBD2 (6 bases each). There are 14 residues in the CDR3. The germline V and J ends were trimmed by 2 bases and 5 bases, with 13 bases remaining between them. Germline CDR1 and CDR2: SGHVS and FNYEAQ.

In its sample, this clonotype was seen many times. The chain is built from TRBV20-1 and TRBJ2-7, with a possible D match to TRBD2 (5 bases). The CDR3 loop spans 13 amino acids. From germline, CDR1 is DFQATT and CDR2 SNEGSKA (reference sequence). V dropped 5 bases and J dropped 3 bases, with 14 bases sitting between them. In DNA form, the CDR3 reads TGCAGTGCTTGGCGCACGGGGAACTACGAGCAGTACTTC. As protein: CSAWRTGNYEQYF.

The chain employs TRBV3-1 and TRBJ2-7; 8 bases agree with TRBD2. The length of the CDR3 is 16 residues. V shed 1 base, J shed 0 bases, and the junction held 5 bases outside the gene matches. Germline loops: CDR1 LGHDT, CDR2 YNNKEL (reference sequence). Here the CDR3 reads CASSQGYGTSSYEQYF. In nucleotides, the CDR3 is TGTGCCAGCAGCCAAGGTTACGGGACTAGCTCCTACGAGCAGTACTTC.

This clonotype occurred many times. This chain connects TRBV28 to TRBJ1-6, with D possibly matching TRBD1 (5 bases). Trimming removed 3 bases at V and 3 bases at J, with 9 bases between. The CDR3 extends over 15 amino acids. Germline V gene data show CDR1 as MDHEN and CDR2 as SYDVKM. This chain's CDR3 is CASSFDGGYNSPLHF. The CDR3 coding sequence is TGTGCCAGCAGTTTCGACGGGGGCTATAATTCACCCCTCCACTTT.

A few counts support this clonotype. The chain is built from TRBV10-3 and TRBJ1-5; D unresolved. CDR1 and CDR2 (germline): ENHRY, SYGVKD. Between the trimmed V and J ends, which lost 4 bases and 5 bases, there was a span of 12 bases. The length of the CDR3 is 14 residues. The CDR3 sequence: CAISGQSGDQPQHF. The CDR3 DNA follows: TGTGCCATCAGTGGTCAGAGTGGGGATCAGCCCCAGCATTTT.

This rearrangement joins TRBV5-1 to TRBJ2-5; 11 nucleotides line up with TRBD2. This CDR3 region has 16 residues. Germline V gives CDR1 SGHRS, CDR2 YFSETQ. The J segment lost 4 bases and the V segment lost 3 bases, leaving 8 bases of the junction unmatched. The CDR3 is CASSSRLAGGGETQYF. In DNA, the CDR3 is TGCGCCAGCAGCTCTCGCCTAGCGGGAGGTGGAGAGACCCAGTACTTC.

This clonotype was observed a single time. The chain carries TRBV19 and TRBJ1-2; TRBD1 might be the D (5 bases). The germline V gene has CDR1 LNHDA and CDR2 SQIVND (reference sequence). This CDR3 has 12 amino acids. V lost 1 base to trimming and J lost 8 bases, with 8 bases between them. CDR3 region: CASSIAWGGYTF. The CDR3 DNA reads TGTGCCAGTAGTATAGCCTGGGGCGGCTACACCTTC. The whole variable domain, remainder taken from reference TRBV19 and TRBJ1-2, is DGGITQSPKYLFRKEGQNVTLSCEQNLNHDAMYWYRQDPGQGLRLIYYSQIVNDFQKGDIAEGYSVSREKKESFPLTVTSAQKNPTAFYLCASSIAWGGYTFGSGTRLTVV.

This clonotype was observed a few times. A much larger clonotype is one base distant, so this may be a read error. This chain connects TRBV2 to TRBJ1-6; D gene unclear. The CDR3 sequence is 12 residues long. Germline CDR1 is SNHLY and CDR2 is FYNNEI. CDR3 in DNA: TGTGCCAGCAATTTATATAATTCACCCTTCCACTTT. Its translation is CASNLYNSPFHF.

The chain employs TRBV7-2 and TRBJ2-7, with 7 bases identical to TRBD2. The CDR3 totals 15 residues. V lost 5 bases, J lost 2 bases, and 9 bases stayed unmatched. The V gene's germline CDR1 is SGHTA and CDR2 FQGNSA. The CDR3 coding sequence is TGTGCCAGCAGCAACGGCGGGAGCGTAACCTACGAGCAGTACTTC. Translated: CASSNGGSVTYEQYF.

This clonotype was seen more than once but under ten times. The gene calls are TRBV3-1 and TRBJ2-7; 8 bases agree with TRBD2. Germline CDR1 is LGHDT and CDR2 is YNNKEL (reference sequence). This CDR3 is built from 15 residues. V trimming: 1 base; J trimming: 3 bases; junction bases outside the gene matches: 5. This chain's CDR3 is CASSQVTSGNYEQYF. As DNA, the CDR3 is TGTGCCAGCAGCCAAGTCACTAGCGGAAACTACGAGCAGTACTTC.

This clonotype has at least ten counts. The V call is TRBV28, the J call TRBJ2-7; D is possibly TRBD1 or TRBD2 (5 bases each). Germline lookup yields CDR1 MDHEN and CDR2 SYDVKM. CDR3 length equals 15 residues. The V gene lost 6 bases and the J gene lost 1 base, with 16 bases spanning the gap. The chain's CDR3 is CASSASGTGSYEQYF. The CDR3 region has the DNA TGTGCCAGCAGCGCGAGTGGGACCGGTTCCTACGAGCAGTACTTC.

A note on this clonotype: A clone one base away is much larger, so this may be a read error. The chain uses TRBV28 and TRBJ1-1; D possibly corresponds to TRBD1 (5 bases). CDR1 and CDR2 (germline): MDHEN, SYDVKM. The CDR3 sequence is 14 residues long. CDR3 DNA sequence: TGTGCCAGCGGCGGCCGGGGGATGAACACTGGAGCTTTCTTT. Encoded protein: CASGGRGMNTGAFF. Filled out from reference TRBV28 and TRBJ1-1, the complete variable domain reads DVKVTQSSRYLVKRTGEKVFLECVQDMDHENMFWYRQDPGLGLRLIYFSYDVKMKEKGDIPEGYSVSREKKERFSLILESASTNQTSMYLCASGGRGMNTGAFFGQGTRLTVV.

In its sample, this clonotype was seen many times. The chain combines TRBV29-1 with TRBJ2-5; no firm D call. The V and J ends lost 0 bases and 2 bases respectively, with 16 bases between them. This CDR3 contains 16 residues. Germline V gene lookup returns CDR1 SQVTM and CDR2 ANQGSEA. The CDR3 coding sequence is TGCAGCGTTGAAGATCATTTAGGGATGCGGCAAGAGACCCAGTACTTC. Translated: CSVEDHLGMRQETQYF.

This clonotype occurred a few times. The rearrangement links TRBV2 to TRBJ2-3, with 7 bases identical to TRBD2. Germline values: CDR1 SNHLY, CDR2 FYNNEI. This CDR3 is built from 15 residues. The V and J ends lost 6 bases and 2 bases, in that order; junction bases with no gene match: 8. The CDR3 region is CASRGPSGTTDTQYF. The CDR3 DNA reads TGTGCCAGCAGGGGGCCTAGCGGAACCACAGATACGCAGTATTTT.